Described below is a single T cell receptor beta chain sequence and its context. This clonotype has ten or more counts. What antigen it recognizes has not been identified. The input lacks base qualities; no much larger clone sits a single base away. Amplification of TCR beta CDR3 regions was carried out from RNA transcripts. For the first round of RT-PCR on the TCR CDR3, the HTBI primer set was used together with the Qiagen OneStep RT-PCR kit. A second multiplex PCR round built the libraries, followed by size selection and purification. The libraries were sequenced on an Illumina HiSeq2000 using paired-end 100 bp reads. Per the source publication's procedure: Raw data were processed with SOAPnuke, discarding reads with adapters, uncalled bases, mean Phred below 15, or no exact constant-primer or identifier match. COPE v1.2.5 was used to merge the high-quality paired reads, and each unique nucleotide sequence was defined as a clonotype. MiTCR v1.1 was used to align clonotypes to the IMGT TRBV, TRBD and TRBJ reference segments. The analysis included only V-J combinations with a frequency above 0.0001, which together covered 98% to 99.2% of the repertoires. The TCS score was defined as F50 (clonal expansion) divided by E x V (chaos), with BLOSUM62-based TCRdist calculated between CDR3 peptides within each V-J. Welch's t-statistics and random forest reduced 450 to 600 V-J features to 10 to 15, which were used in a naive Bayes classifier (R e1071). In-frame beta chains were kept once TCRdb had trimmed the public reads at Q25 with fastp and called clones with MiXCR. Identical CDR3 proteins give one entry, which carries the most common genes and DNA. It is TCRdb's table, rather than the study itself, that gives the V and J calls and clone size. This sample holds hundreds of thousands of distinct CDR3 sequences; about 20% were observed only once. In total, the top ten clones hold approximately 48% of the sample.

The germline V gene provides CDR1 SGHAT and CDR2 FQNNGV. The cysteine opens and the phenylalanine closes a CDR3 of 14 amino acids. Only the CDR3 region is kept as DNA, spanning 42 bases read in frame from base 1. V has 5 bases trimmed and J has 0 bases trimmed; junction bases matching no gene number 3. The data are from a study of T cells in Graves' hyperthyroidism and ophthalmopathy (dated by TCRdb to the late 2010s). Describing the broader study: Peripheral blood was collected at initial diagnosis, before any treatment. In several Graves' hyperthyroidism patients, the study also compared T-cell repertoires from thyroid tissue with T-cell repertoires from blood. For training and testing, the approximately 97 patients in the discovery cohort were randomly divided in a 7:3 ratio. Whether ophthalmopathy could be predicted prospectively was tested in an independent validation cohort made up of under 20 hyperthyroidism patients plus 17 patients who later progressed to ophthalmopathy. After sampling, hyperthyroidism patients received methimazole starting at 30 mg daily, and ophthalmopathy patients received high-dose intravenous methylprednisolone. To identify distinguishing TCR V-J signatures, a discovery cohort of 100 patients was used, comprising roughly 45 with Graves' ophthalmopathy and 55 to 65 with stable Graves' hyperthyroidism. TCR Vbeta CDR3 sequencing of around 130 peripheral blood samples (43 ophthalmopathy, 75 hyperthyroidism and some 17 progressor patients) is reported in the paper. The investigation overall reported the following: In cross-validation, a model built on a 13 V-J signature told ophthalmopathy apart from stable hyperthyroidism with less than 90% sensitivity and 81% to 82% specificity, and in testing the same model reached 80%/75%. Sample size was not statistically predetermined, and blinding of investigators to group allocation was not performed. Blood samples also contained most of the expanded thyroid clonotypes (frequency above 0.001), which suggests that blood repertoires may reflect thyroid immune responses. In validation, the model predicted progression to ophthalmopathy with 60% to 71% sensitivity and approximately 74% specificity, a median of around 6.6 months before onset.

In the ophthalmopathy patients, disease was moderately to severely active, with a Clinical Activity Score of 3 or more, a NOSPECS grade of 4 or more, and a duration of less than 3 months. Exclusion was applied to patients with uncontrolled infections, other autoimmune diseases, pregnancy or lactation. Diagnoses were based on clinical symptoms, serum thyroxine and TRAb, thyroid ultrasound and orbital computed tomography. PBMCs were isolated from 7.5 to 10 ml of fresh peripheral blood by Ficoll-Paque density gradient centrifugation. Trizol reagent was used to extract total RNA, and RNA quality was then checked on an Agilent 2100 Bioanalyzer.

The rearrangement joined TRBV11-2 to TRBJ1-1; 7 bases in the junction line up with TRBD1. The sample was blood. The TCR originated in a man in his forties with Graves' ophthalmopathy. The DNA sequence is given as TGTGCCAGCAGCCGCGACAGGGTGAACACTGAAGCTTTCTTT. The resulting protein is CASSRDRVNTEAFF.